A single sample is the source of the 8 T cell receptor beta chains below, sequenced in a study of control samples from healthy donors and cancer patients. Assay: immunoSEQ multiplex PCR; the TCRdb copy retains only in-frame clones and omits some. The table shows under 150,000 clones, with approximately 86% occurring only once. The sequenced sample was blood. The source of these receptors is a woman in her thirties in good health.

The chain has TRBV18 and TRBJ1-3, with 9 bases fitting TRBD1. The CDR3 runs 15 residues. With 3 bases clipped from V and 8 bases from J, the junction kept 8 bases outside the gene matches. Per the germline V gene, CDR1 is KGHSH and CDR2 is LQKENI. The CDR3 loop is CASSPSGTGPDTIYF. CDR3 nucleotide sequence: TGTGCCAGCTCACCCTCCGGGACAGGGCCTGACACCATATATTTT.

The gene calls are TRBV19 and TRBJ1-5; D is unresolved. CDR1 is LNHDA, CDR2 SQIVND, per germline (reference sequence). The CDR3 extends over 17 amino acids. V lost 3 bases and J 6 bases, leaving 21 bases between the germline ends. The chain's CDR3 is CASSISRRGAGRQPQHF. The CDR3 bases are TGTGCCAGTAGTATCTCTCGACGGGGAGCGGGTCGTCAGCCCCAGCATTTT.

The chain combines TRBV5-1 with TRBJ2-5; a weak D match, TRBD1 (5 bases). Germline assignment: CDR1 SGHRS and CDR2 YFSETQ. The CDR3 is 14 amino acids. The V gene lost 0 bases and the J gene lost 2 bases, with 8 bases spanning the gap. The CDR3 region is CASSLEGLQETQYF. As DNA, the CDR3 is TGCGCCAGCAGCTTGGAGGGGTTACAAGAGACCCAGTACTTC. The full variable domain, with the rest looked up from reference TRBV5-1 and TRBJ2-5, is KAGVTQTPRYLIKTRGQQVTLSCSPISGHRSVSWYQQTPGQGLQFLFEYFSETQRNKGNFPGRFSGRQFSNSRSEMNVSTLELGDSALYLCASSLEGLQETQYFGPGTRLLVL.

The chain has TRBV5-4 and TRBJ1-1; D not resolved. Germline V gene sequence: CDR1 SGHNT, CDR2 YYREEE (reference sequence). V dropped 4 bases and J dropped 0 bases, with 10 bases sitting between them. This CDR3 is built from 14 residues. The CDR3 spells CASSPKLLNTEAFF. The CDR3 DNA reads TGTGCCAGCAGCCCGAAACTACTGAACACTGAAGCTTTCTTT.

V usage is TRBV19 and J usage is TRBJ2-1, with TRBD2 as a possible D gene (7 bases). This CDR3 comprises 15 residues. Trimming left V 6 bases short and J 5 bases short, with 17 bases between. The germline V gene has CDR1 LNHDA and CDR2 SQIVND (reference sequence). CDR3 region: CASRIGGGSNNEQFF. The CDR3 DNA follows: TGTGCCAGTAGAATTGGGGGCGGGAGCAACAATGAGCAGTTCTTC. Full variable domain (remainder filled in from reference TRBV19 and TRBJ2-1): DGGITQSPKYLFRKEGQNVTLSCEQNLNHDAMYWYRQDPGQGLRLIYYSQIVNDFQKGDIAEGYSVSREKKESFPLTVTSAQKNPTAFYLCASRIGGGSNNEQFFGPGTRLTVL.

This clone has only one observation. V gene TRBV6-5 combines with J gene TRBJ2-3; D call uncertain. V lost 0 bases, J lost 2 bases, and 9 bases lay in between. Germline V gene sequence: CDR1 MNHEY, CDR2 SVGAGI. This CDR3 region has 15 residues. The CDR3 coding sequence is TGTGCCAGCAGTTACTCGTCCCTACCCACAGATACGCAGTATTTT. Translating it yields CASSYSSLPTDTQYF.

The V and J genes are TRBV7-9 and TRBJ1-6; D remains unclear. The V end was cut by 1 base, the J end by 12 bases, with 10 bases between. CDR1 and CDR2 (germline): SEHNR, FQNEAQ (reference sequence). The CDR3 runs to 13 residues. The CDR3 DNA reads TGTGCCAGCAGCTTAGGTGCCGTGAGACCCCTCCACTTT. It encodes CASSLGAVRPLHF.

The chain is built from TRBV6-6 and TRBJ2-1; D is possibly TRBD2 (6 bases). Germline-derived CDR1 and CDR2 are MNHNY and SVGAGI (reference sequence). V was pared by 4 bases and J by 7 bases, with 11 bases between. The CDR3 is 13 residues long. The CDR3 reads CASSSPGGNEQFF. In DNA, the CDR3 is TGTGCCAGCAGTTCTCCCGGAGGGAATGAGCAGTTCTTC.